The source of this TCR beta chain is a study of Graves' ophthalmopathy and Graves' hyperthyroidism. Points from the study as a whole: In blood, most expanded thyroid clonotypes above 0.001 frequency were also detected.

CDR3 length: 16 amino acids. Germline assignment: CDR1 SGDLS and CDR2 YYNGEE. Trimming shortened V by 0 bases and J by 0 bases, and 12 bases separated the two germline ends. The sequenced template was RNA, covering the TCR beta CDR3 region. A first-round RT-PCR used HTBI primers, followed by a second-round multiplex PCR. TCRdb redid the calling of the multiplex PCR reads with MiXCR, one entry per CDR3 protein. This table holds 200,000 to 300,000 distinct CDR3 sequences, 45% found once. Other autoimmune disease, uncontrolled infection, pregnancy and lactation led to exclusion. A diagnosis was made from clinical symptoms together with serum thyroxine, TRAb, thyroid ultrasound and orbital computed tomography. As regards this clonotype: Antigen: not known.

The chain has TRBV9 and TRBJ1-1; D ambiguous. The source of this sequence is an adult man with Graves' ophthalmopathy. Sample: peripheral blood. As DNA, the CDR3 is TGTGCCAGCAGCGTAGATAACCGACCCGTGAACACTGAAGCTTTCTTT. It encodes CASSVDNRPVNTEAFF.